These 28 T cell receptor beta chains were sequenced from one sample in a study of graft-versus-host responses after intestinal transplantation. Sequenced by immunoSEQ multiplex PCR; TCRdb stores in-frame clones only, minus some. The sample lists 35,000 to 45,000 clones, approximately 94% occurring once. Antigens for these TCRs are unknown. Specimen: unstimulated CD4+ T cells sorted from spleen or lymph node cells, collected before transplant. These receptors were taken from a human donor who was the organ donor for an intestinal transplant.

V usage is TRBV5-5 and J usage is TRBJ2-1; D remains unclear. The V end lost 4 bases, the J end lost 1 base, and 12 bases lay between the germline ends. This CDR3 spans 15 amino acids. Germline loops: CDR1 SGHKS, CDR2 YYEKEE (reference sequence). CDR3 DNA sequence: TGTGCCAGCAGCCCGACTGGCCCGTCCTACAATGAGCAGTTCTTC. Its protein is CASSPTGPSYNEQFF.

The V and J genes are TRBV7-8 and TRBJ2-2; D may be TRBD1 (6 bases). The CDR3 runs to 16 residues. V gave up 6 bases and J gave up 4 bases, with 18 bases separating them. Germline lookup yields CDR1 SGHVS and CDR2 FQNEAQ. The CDR3 sequence is CASRRSVLGGTGELFF. The DNA of the CDR3 is TGTGCCAGCAGGCGAAGCGTATTAGGGGGCACCGGGGAGCTGTTTTTT.

The chain employs TRBV10-1 and TRBJ2-1, with 16 nucleotides matching TRBD2. The germline V gene encodes CDR1 WNHNN and CDR2 SYGVQD (reference sequence). V trimming: 6 bases; J trimming: 7 bases; junction bases outside the gene matches: 12. The length of the CDR3 is 18 residues. CDR3 DNA sequence: TGCGCCAGCAGGAGGGGACTAGCGGGGGGGTTGTACGAAAATGAGCAGTTCTTC. The encoded protein is CASRRGLAGGLYENEQFF.

The gene calls are TRBV18 and TRBJ1-5, with 11 bases identical to TRBD1. V was pared by 4 bases and J by 4 bases, with 3 bases of the junction left unmatched. The CDR3 loop spans 15 amino acids. CDR1 is KGHSH and CDR2 is LQKENI in the germline V gene. The CDR3 DNA sequence: TGTGCCAGCTCACGGGGACAGGGGGATAATCAGCCCCAGCATTTT. Its translation is CASSRGQGDNQPQHF. Filled out from reference TRBV18 and TRBJ1-5, the complete variable domain reads NAGVMQNPRHLVRRRGQEARLRCSPMKGHSHVYWYRQLPEEGLKFMVYLQKENIIDESGMPKERFSAEFPKEGPSILRIQQVVRGDSAAYFCASSRGQGDNQPQHFGDGTRLSIL.

This rearrangement joins TRBV30 to TRBJ1-2; 8 nucleotides line up with TRBD1. This CDR3 has 14 amino acids. Unmatched junction bases numbered 6, after V lost 2 bases and J lost 4 bases. Germline-derived CDR1 and CDR2 are GTSNPN and SVGIG (reference sequence). For the CDR3, the DNA is TGTGCCTGGAGTTGGGGACAGGACCTCTATGGCTACACCTTC. It yields the protein CAWSWGQDLYGYTF.

This clone was recorded only once. V is TRBV5-3 and J is TRBJ2-7; D not certain. TRBV5-3 is placed among ORFs of uncertain function. The CDR3 loop spans 15 amino acids. Between the trimmed V and J ends, which lost 0 bases and 4 bases, there was a span of 14 bases. This CDR3 reads CARSLVLTTIYEQYF. The CDR3 coding sequence is TGTGCCAGAAGCTTGGTCCTGACAACGATTTACGAGCAGTACTTC.

The chain carries TRBV5-1 and TRBJ1-2; TRBD1 is a possible D gene (6 bases). Germline V gives CDR1 SGHRS, CDR2 YFSETQ. The CDR3 has 13 residues. V was trimmed by 4 bases and J by 8 bases, leaving 15 bases between them. The CDR3 sequence: CASSLQGTEGYTF. DNA of the CDR3: TGCGCCAGCAGCCTACAGGGTACGGAAGGCTACACCTTC.

V and J are TRBV30 and TRBJ2-3, with 13 bases that match TRBD2. Trimming removed 0 bases from V and 2 bases from J; junction bases left unmatched: 8. CDR1 GTSNPN and CDR2 SVGIG come from the germline V gene (reference sequence). The CDR3 length is 18 residues. CDR3 bases: TGTGCCTGGAGTGTAGCCCGGACTAGCGGGGGAAACACAGATACGCAGTATTTT. Protein: CAWSVARTSGGNTDTQYF.

V and J are TRBV18 and TRBJ1-1; D call uncertain. This CDR3 contains 13 residues. The V end was cut by 6 bases, the J end by 5 bases, with 13 bases between. Germline values: CDR1 KGHSH, CDR2 LQKENI. The CDR3 bases are TGTGCCAGCTCGCAAATTAAGGAAACTGAAGCTTTCTTT. Its translation is CASSQIKETEAFF.

The chain has TRBV2 and TRBJ1-2; TRBD1 matches at 7 bases. Trimming removed 4 bases from V and 4 bases from J; junction bases left unmatched: 0. CDR3 size: 12 residues. Germline V CDR1 and CDR2: SNHLY, FYNNEI. CDR3 loop: CASSAGGYGYTF. CDR3 nucleotides: TGTGCCAGCAGTGCAGGGGGCTATGGCTACACCTTC.

CDR3 region: CASSLGRDTYYGYTF. The CDR3 DNA follows: TGTGCCAGCAGCCTAGGCCGGGACACCTACTATGGCTACACCTTC. The rearrangement joins TRBV27 to TRBJ1-2; possibly TRBD1 for D (6 bases). Germline CDR1 reads MNHEY; CDR2 reads SMNVEV (reference sequence). The CDR3 loop spans 15 amino acids. Trimming cost V 6 bases and J 3 bases, with 17 bases left between them.

The chain recombines TRBV5-1 with TRBJ2-2, with D hard to call. The CDR3 loop spans 12 amino acids. Trimming took off 4 bases at V and 6 bases at J, with 7 bases between the two ends. Germline CDR1 is SGHRS and CDR2 is YFSETQ. As DNA, the CDR3 is TGCGCCAGCAGCCCCATCTCCGGGGAGCTGTTTTTT. This encodes CASSPISGELFF. Looking up the rest from reference TRBV5-1 and TRBJ2-2 gives the full variable domain: KAGVTQTPRYLIKTRGQQVTLSCSPISGHRSVSWYQQTPGQGLQFLFEYFSETQRNKGNFPGRFSGRQFSNSRSEMNVSTLELGDSALYLCASSPISGELFFGEGSRLTVL.

The rearrangement uses TRBV6-5 and TRBJ2-7; 12 bases line up with TRBD1. Germline CDR1 and CDR2: MNHEY and SVGAGI. The trim removed 2 bases at V and 6 bases at J, leaving 5 bases unmatched. The CDR3 spans 15 residues. CDR3 nucleotides: TGTGCCAGCAGTTACGGGACAGGGGGCCGCAGCGAGCAGTACTTC. Translation gives CASSYGTGGRSEQYF.

The rearrangement links TRBV5-4 to TRBJ2-5; 11 positions match TRBD2. This CDR3 spans 16 amino acids. Germline lookup yields CDR1 SGHNT and CDR2 YYREEE (reference sequence). V trimming: 0 bases; J trimming: 2 bases; junction bases outside the gene matches: 3. CDR3 DNA sequence: TGTGCCAGCAGCTTGGCCCTAGCGGGGGGTCAAGAGACCCAGTACTTC. It translates to CASSLALAGGQETQYF.

The CDR3 reads CANEVTSNQPQHF. CDR3 coding DNA: TGTGCCAATGAGGTCACGAGCAATCAGCCCCAGCATTTT. J is TRBJ1-5 and V is TRBV19; D remains unclear. V was pared by 10 bases and J by 1 base, with 11 bases between. This CDR3 spans 13 amino acids. CDR1 is LNHDA and CDR2 is SQIVND in the germline V gene (reference sequence).

The chain combines TRBV28 with TRBJ2-7; no firm D call. The CDR3 has 12 amino acids. Trimming pared 3 bases from V and 3 bases from J, leaving 6 bases between. Germline loops: CDR1 MDHEN, CDR2 SYDVKM. CDR3 in DNA: TGTGCCAGCAGTTTTGGCAGCTACGAGCAGTACTTC. This translates into CASSFGSYEQYF.

This chain links TRBV7-8 with TRBJ2-5; 7 bases agree with TRBD2. Per the germline V gene, CDR1 is SGHVS and CDR2 is FQNEAQ. The CDR3 loop spans 16 amino acids. V lost 4 bases to trimming and J lost 5 bases; unmatched junction nucleotides: 13. CDR3 coding DNA: TGTGCCAGCAGCTGGGGCCGGAGGCGGGGGATGGAGACCCAGTACTTC. Protein product: CASSWGRRRGMETQYF.

The chain employs TRBV30 and TRBJ1-6; D call uncertain. The CDR3 has 10 amino acids. Germline CDR1 is GTSNPN and CDR2 is SVGIG (reference sequence). The V and J ends lost 2 bases and 14 bases respectively, with 7 bases between them. Here the CDR3 reads CAWSSVTLHF. CDR3 DNA: TGTGCCTGGAGTAGCGTCACCCTCCACTTT.

V is TRBV15 and J is TRBJ2-3, with TRBD2 identical over 8 bases. CDR1 is LNHNV and CDR2 is YYDKDF in the germline V gene (reference sequence). J lost 3 bases, V lost 0 bases, and 8 bases had no gene match. The CDR3 consists of 17 residues. The CDR3 reads CATSRDPGGLGTDTQYF. The CDR3 DNA sequence: TGTGCCACCAGCAGAGATCCGGGGGGGCTGGGGACAGATACGCAGTATTTT.

The rearrangement uses TRBV30 and TRBJ1-6, with TRBD1 matching 7 bases. This CDR3 spans 14 amino acids. Unmatched junction bases numbered 0, after V lost 0 bases and J lost 4 bases. The V gene's germline CDR1 is GTSNPN and CDR2 SVGIG (reference sequence). The CDR3 nucleotides are TGTGCCTGGAGTGTCAGGGGGTATAATTCACCCCTCCACTTT. Translation: CAWSVRGYNSPLHF.

J is TRBJ1-2 and V is TRBV4-3; D gene unclear. The germline V and J ends were trimmed by 0 bases and 0 bases, with 11 bases remaining between them. CDR1 LGHNA and CDR2 YSLEER come from the germline V gene. This CDR3 contains 16 residues. The CDR3: CASSQDRATPNYGYTF. CDR3 coding DNA: TGCGCCAGCAGCCAAGATCGGGCGACCCCTAACTATGGCTACACCTTC.

The rearrangement links TRBV4-1 to TRBJ1-1; D is unclear. V lost 3 bases, J lost 3 bases, and 14 bases lay in between. Germline V gene sequence: CDR1 MGHRA, CDR2 YSYEKL. This CDR3 is 15 amino acids long. The CDR3 DNA sequence: TGCGCCAGCAGCCACACCGGCAAACGAGACACTGAAGCTTTCTTT. Its translation: CASSHTGKRDTEAFF.

The chain links TRBV25-1 to TRBJ1-1; D is possibly TRBD1 (5 bases). With 0 bases removed from V and 5 bases from J, the gap between germline ends came to 7 bases. CDR1 MGHDK and CDR2 SYGVNS come from the germline V gene. This CDR3 region has 13 residues. The chain's CDR3 is CASSEYRGTEAFF. The CDR3 DNA reads TGTGCCAGCAGTGAATATAGGGGAACTGAAGCTTTCTTT.

J is TRBJ1-1 and V is TRBV7-2, with D possibly being TRBD1 (6 bases). Germline CDR1 reads SGHTA; CDR2 reads FQGNSA. The V gene lost 10 bases and the J gene lost 4 bases, with 13 bases spanning the gap. The CDR3 is 12 amino acids. The CDR3 reads CATRGGGTEAFF. In DNA form, the CDR3 reads TGTGCCACCAGGGGCGGGGGCACTGAAGCTTTCTTT.

Here the CDR3 reads CASSLGRSSYNSPLHF. CDR3 coding DNA: TGCGCCAGCAGCCTCGGACGGAGCTCCTATAATTCACCCCTCCACTTT. V and J are TRBV4-1 and TRBJ1-6, with D unclear. V was shortened by 4 bases and J by 0 bases, with 10 bases between the two germline ends. From germline, CDR1 is MGHRA and CDR2 YSYEKL. The CDR3 spans 16 residues.

This rearrangement joins TRBV5-8 to TRBJ1-1; maybe TRBD1 (6 bases). This CDR3 is built from 14 residues. Germline CDR1 and CDR2: SGHTS and YDEGEE. V lost 6 bases to trimming and J lost 4 bases, with 16 bases between them. The CDR3 here is CASKRRTASTEAFF. DNA of the CDR3: TGTGCCAGCAAGAGACGGACAGCAAGCACTGAAGCTTTCTTT.

The J gene is TRBJ1-6, the V gene TRBV7-2; 11 nucleotides line up with TRBD1. This CDR3 region has 15 residues. After removal of 5 bases from V and 10 bases from J, the junction contained 7 bases not matched to a gene. The germline CDR1 and CDR2 sequences are SGHTA and FQGNSA. The CDR3 loop reads CASSLRWTGGSPLHF. CDR3 sequence (DNA): TGTGCCAGCAGCCTTCGATGGACAGGGGGCTCACCCCTCCACTTT.

The count of this clone is one. The chain has TRBV7-3 and TRBJ1-1; no clear D. Germline V lookup: CDR1 SGHTA, CDR2 FQGTGA. Trimming took 5 bases from V and 4 from J, leaving 14 bases between them. This CDR3 has 14 residues. CDR3 amino acids: CASSPTPGGTEAFF. CDR3 bases: TGTGCCAGCAGCCCGACTCCGGGTGGCACTGAAGCTTTCTTT.